The sample holds one count of the clone carrying this T cell receptor (beta chain). Antigen unknown. These data belong to a study of cytomegalovirus exposure and HLA in healthy donors. Broader study findings: The study recorded around 160 TCR beta chains that were cytomegalovirus-associated. Most TCR sequences were rare, but some public TCRs occurred in many donors.

CDR1 and CDR2 from the germline V gene are SGHVS and FNYEAQ. The V and J ends lost 1 base and 5 bases respectively, with 14 bases between them. The CDR3 runs 15 residues. Profiling relied on immunoSEQ multiplex PCR, and the TCRdb table lists in-frame clones only, not all of them. The data hold about 170,000 clones, with approximately 96% observed a single time. This TCR came from a woman under 30 in good health and CMV-seronegative. Specimen: PBMCs. The V and J genes are TRBV7-6 and TRBJ1-2, with a weak D call TRBD1 (5 bases). The CDR3 nucleotides are TGTGCCAGCAGCTTAGGTTCTCAGGGTTCGTATGGCTACACCTTC. It is translated as CASSLGSQGSYGYTF.